These T cell receptor beta chains were read from a single sample in a study of T cell repertoires in cytomegalovirus infection. No antigen has been assigned to these receptors. TCRdb reprocessed the reads with MiXCR, giving one entry per CDR3 protein. Of fewer than 650,000 distinct CDR3 sequences listed, 35% to 50% are singletons. The sequenced sample was cultured PBMCs, obtained from culture after CMV antigen stimulation. These receptors all stem from a human donor in good health (CMV status not recorded). Some clones in this sample may be carry-over from other donors' samples. CDR3s include the opening cysteine and the closing phenylalanine or tryptophan. D genes are given only for firm matches. Some rows mark clone size as missing; the rest say once, few, many or name a class of expanded clone.

j_call d_call clone_size v_call cdr3_nt cdr3_aa
TRBJ1-1 NA few TRBV12-3/TRBV12-4 TGTGCCAGCAGTTTGTACGGTCTTGGGGATAGGGACACTGAAGCTTTCTTT CASSLYGLGDRDTEAFF
TRBJ2-5 NA many TRBV7-2 TGTGCCAGCAGCAGCGGCCAAGAGACCCAGTACTTC CASSSGQETQYF
TRBJ1-2 NA NA TRBV20-1 TGCAGTGCTGCTCGAACTGGGGGGGGAGGCTACACCTTC CSAARTGGGGYTF
TRBJ2-1 NA NA TRBV7-2 TGTGCCAGCAGCTTAGCCCAGGTGAACAATGAGCAGTTCTTC CASSLAQVNNEQFF
TRBJ1-2 NA NA TRBV12-3/TRBV12-4 TGTGCCAGCAGTCCTCACTCCGATCCTGGTACCTATGGCTACACCTTC CASSPHSDPGTYGYTF
TRBJ1-5 NA few TRBV7-8 TGTGCCAGCAGCTTAGCGCGGGGATCGAGAGACTATCGTCAGCCCCAGCATTTT CASSLARGSRDYRQPQHF
TRBJ1-2 NA few TRBV19 TGTGCCAGTAGCCGGGCGACGGCGGGCTACACCTTC CASSRATAGYTF
TRBJ1-5 TRBD1 NA TRBV2 TGTGCCAGCAGTGTTGGGACAGGGGATCAGCCCCAGCATTTT CASSVGTGDQPQHF
TRBJ1-2 NA few TRBV5-4 TGTGCCAGCAGCATACTTAGCGGGGGACATCGCAACTATGGCTACACCTTC CASSILSGGHRNYGYTF
TRBJ2-1 NA NA TRBV6-1 TGTGCCAGCAGTGACAGCCCATATGAGCAGTTCTTC CASSDSPYEQFF
TRBJ2-3 TRBD2 once TRBV2 TGTGCCAGCAGTGGCCTAGGACTAGCGAAACGAGATACGCAGTATTTT CASSGLGLAKRDTQYF
TRBJ2-3 TRBD2 few TRBV7-2 TGTGCCAGCAGCTTACTGTCTAGCGGGAGTTACCCAGATACGCAGTATTTT CASSLLSSGSYPDTQYF
TRBJ1-1 NA many TRBV12-3/TRBV12-4 TGTGCCAGCAGCCAGAACACTGAAGCTTTCTTT CASSQNTEAFF
TRBJ2-3 TRBD2 NA TRBV10-3 TGTGCCATCAGTGATTCCGGGACTAGCGGGGGGTCGACAGATACGCAGTATTTT CAISDSGTSGGSTDTQYF
TRBJ1-2 TRBD1 NA TRBV7-9 TGTGCCAGCAGCCTATCGGACAGGGGTCATGGCTACACCTTC CASSLSDRGHGYTF
TRBJ2-3 TRBD2 NA TRBV7-2 TGTGCCAGCAGCTTGAGCGTAGCGGGGGGGTTCACGGGGAGGCAGTATTTT CASSLSVAGGFTGRQYF
TRBJ2-6 NA NA TRBV3-1 TGTGCCAGCAGCCAAGACTGGGCAGCTGGGGCCAACGTCCTGACTTTC CASSQDWAAGANVLTF
TRBJ1-3 NA once TRBV20-1 TGCAGTGCTAGTTCTTCAGGTGGAAACACCATATATTTT CSASSSGGNTIYF
TRBJ2-3 NA few TRBV2 TGTGCCAGCAACCAACTAGCAACCACAGATACGCAGTATTTT CASNQLATTDTQYF
TRBJ2-7 NA NA TRBV7-2 TGTGCCAGCAGCTTAGGGGTGCGGAGCGGGCGCGAGCAGTACTTC CASSLGVRSGREQYF
TRBJ2-7 TRBD2 NA TRBV12-3/TRBV12-4 TGTGCCAGCAGCGAGCGGGGTCATTTATACGAGCAGTACTTC CASSERGHLYEQYF
TRBJ1-2 TRBD1 NA TRBV19 TGTGCCAGTAGTAACCCCAGGGGGGCCTATGGCTACACCTTC CASSNPRGAYGYTF
TRBJ1-5 NA NA TRBV18 TGTGCCAGCTCACCGAGTGGACGGGGCAATCAGCCCCAGCATTTT CASSPSGRGNQPQHF
TRBJ1-2 NA few TRBV5-5 TGTGCCAGCAGCGCTAGGGACGCGGAGATCTTCTATGGCTACACCTTC CASSARDAEIFYGYTF
TRBJ2-5 TRBD2 few TRBV6-2/TRBV6-3 TGTGCCAGCAGTTACCACCGACTAGCGGAGACCCAGTACTTC CASSYHRLAETQYF
TRBJ2-3 TRBD2 NA TRBV5-4 TGTGCCAGCAGCCGTTGGAGTGCGGGGGGAAGCACAGATACGCAGTATTTT CASSRWSAGGSTDTQYF
TRBJ2-5 TRBD2 NA TRBV7-8 TGTGCCAGCAGCTTCCTCATTGGGGGGGGAGAGACCCAGTACTTC CASSFLIGGGETQYF
TRBJ2-2 NA NA TRBV30 TGTGCCTGGAGAAGGGGAGTTAGCACCGGGGAGCTGTTTTTT CAWRRGVSTGELFF
TRBJ1-5 NA NA TRBV7-2 TGTGCCAGCAGCTTCAGGACGGGGGGAGCGAGGCAGCCCCAGCATTTT CASSFRTGGARQPQHF
TRBJ2-3 NA NA TRBV2 TGTGCCAGCACCCGTGGCCAGACCGCCACAGATACGCAGTATTTT CASTRGQTATDTQYF
TRBJ2-3 NA NA TRBV2 TGTGCCAGTACTAGAGACGTAGCAGATACGCAGTATTTT CASTRDVADTQYF
TRBJ2-5 TRBD2 NA TRBV20-1 TGCAGTGCTACTCTTGGGAGCGGGGGGGCTGGGGAGACCCAGTACTTC CSATLGSGGAGETQYF
TRBJ2-1 NA few TRBV19 TGTGCCAGTAGTATTAGGGGGGGGGCGCTAGCGCAAACCTACAATGAGCAGTTCTTC CASSIRGGALAQTYNEQFF
TRBJ2-1 NA many TRBV7-2 TGTGCCAGCAGCCCGCAGACTCTAAATGAGCAGTTCTTC CASSPQTLNEQFF
TRBJ1-5 NA few TRBV18 TGTGCCAGCTCACGCCGGGACCACCAGAAGGGGCCCCAGCATTTT CASSRRDHQKGPQHF
TRBJ1-6 NA NA TRBV7-9 TGTGCCAGCAGAGGACAGAATTCACCCCTCCACTTT CASRGQNSPLHF
TRBJ2-3 TRBD2 NA TRBV7-2 TGTGCCAGCAGCTTAGACGGAAGACTAGCGGGGGCCACAGATACGCAGTATTTT CASSLDGRLAGATDTQYF
TRBJ1-1 NA NA TRBV10-3 TGTGCCATCAGTGATGGGAGAACAGGGAATGAAGCTTTCTTT CAISDGRTGNEAFF
TRBJ1-4 TRBD1 few TRBV5-1 TGCGCCAGCAGCCCGGGGGACAGAAATGAAAAACTGTTTTTT CASSPGDRNEKLFF
TRBJ2-1 NA NA TRBV6-2/TRBV6-3 TGTGCCAGCACTCTACCTTCCCCCTACAATGAGCAGTTCTTC CASTLPSPYNEQFF
TRBJ2-1 NA many TRBV7-7 TGTGCCAGCAGCCCGGGAAAGGGGATTGAGCAGTTCTTC CASSPGKGIEQFF
TRBJ1-5 NA NA TRBV19 TGTGCCAGTAGTAGGGCCTTGGGGCAGCCCCAGCATTTT CASSRALGQPQHF
TRBJ1-1 NA NA TRBV7-2 TGTGCCAGCAGCTTAGAGGTATGGCCCACTGAAGCTTTCTTT CASSLEVWPTEAFF
TRBJ2-7 TRBD2 few TRBV7-8 TGTGCCAGCAGCTGGACTAGCCACGAGCAGTACTTC CASSWTSHEQYF
TRBJ1-2 NA few TRBV18 TGTGCCAGCTCACCAGGTGGAAGCTCTAACTATGGCTACACCTTC CASSPGGSSNYGYTF
TRBJ2-3 TRBD2 few TRBV7-2 TGTGCCAGCAGCCCGAGGACTAGCGCGGGACCTACGCAGTATTTT CASSPRTSAGPTQYF
TRBJ2-3 TRBD1 NA TRBV7-2 TGTGCCAGCAGCTTCCCGGACAGGGGATACACAGATACGCAGTATTTT CASSFPDRGYTDTQYF
TRBJ1-3 TRBD1 few TRBV20-1 TGCAGCGGACGACAGGGTTTCGGAAACACCATATATTTT CSGRQGFGNTIYF
TRBJ2-1 TRBD1 NA TRBV18 TGTGCCAGCTCGCCTGGACAGGGGGCGGGTGAGCAGTTCTTC CASSPGQGAGEQFF
TRBJ2-5 NA NA TRBV24-1 TGTGCCACCAGTGATTCTTTGGCGGAGACCCAGTACTTC CATSDSLAETQYF
TRBJ1-5 NA NA TRBV4-3 TGCGCCAGCAGCCAAGAGGGAGGGGTTCAGCCCCAGCATTTT CASSQEGGVQPQHF
TRBJ2-1 TRBD2 many TRBV7-6 TGTGCCAGCAGCAACCGACTAGCGGGGGGGAGGAATGAGCAGTTCTTC CASSNRLAGGRNEQFF
TRBJ2-7 TRBD1 NA TRBV28 TGTGCCAGCATCACCCCGGGACAGGAAAGCTCCTACGAGCAGTACTTC CASITPGQESSYEQYF
TRBJ1-2 NA few TRBV12-3/TRBV12-4 TGTGCCAGCAGTCCATACCCCCCGGAGGTCTATGGCTACACCTTC CASSPYPPEVYGYTF